One T cell receptor beta chain is described in this entry. The target antigen is unknown. Method: immunoSEQ multiplex PCR; TCRdb's copy keeps in-frame clones and lacks some. The table lists 1,400,000 or so clones, roughly 98.5% of them singletons. This sample is drawn from a study of shared clonotypes between healthy human individuals. Study results and caveats: Rarefaction demonstrated incomplete sorted-subset sequencing despite large depth.

There are 15 residues in the CDR3. Trimming removed 2 bases from V and 1 base from J; junction bases left unmatched: 6. Germline values: CDR1 SGHRS, CDR2 YFSETQ. Sequenced input: naive CD4+ T cells sorted from blood. This sample's subset: CD45RA+ positively selected. V gene TRBV5-1 combines with J gene TRBJ2-7; 7 nucleotides align to TRBD1. The receptor was isolated from a man in his thirties or forties in good health. CDR3 DNA sequence: TGCGCCAGCAGCTTTACAGGGGACGAGTCCTACGAGCAGTACTTC. This sequence encodes CASSFTGDESYEQYF.